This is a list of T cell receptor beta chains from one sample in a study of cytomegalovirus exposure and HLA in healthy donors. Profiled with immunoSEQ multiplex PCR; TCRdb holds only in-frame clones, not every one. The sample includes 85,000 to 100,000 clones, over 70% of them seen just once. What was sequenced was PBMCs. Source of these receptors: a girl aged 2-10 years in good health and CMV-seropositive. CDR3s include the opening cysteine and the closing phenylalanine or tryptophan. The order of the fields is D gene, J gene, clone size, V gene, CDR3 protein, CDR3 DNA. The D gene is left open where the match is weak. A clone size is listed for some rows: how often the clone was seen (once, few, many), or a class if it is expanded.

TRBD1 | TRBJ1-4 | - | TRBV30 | CAWSTTGGAEKLFF | TGTGCCTGGAGTACTACAGGGGGGGCGGAAAAACTGTTTTTT
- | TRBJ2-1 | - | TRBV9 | CASSVGRSSYNEQFF | TGTGCCAGCAGCGTGGGGCGGAGCTCCTACAATGAGCAGTTCTTC
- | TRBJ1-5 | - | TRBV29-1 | CSVKLTGSPDQPQHF | TGCAGCGTAAAATTGACAGGCTCCCCGGATCAGCCCCAGCATTTT
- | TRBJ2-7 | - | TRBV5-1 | CASSLRDHEQYF | TGCGCCAGCAGCTTGCGGGATCACGAGCAGTACTTC
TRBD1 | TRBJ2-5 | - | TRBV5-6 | CASSFITGTGGRETQYF | TGTGCCAGCAGCTTCATCACCGGGACAGGGGGGAGGGAGACCCAGTACTTC
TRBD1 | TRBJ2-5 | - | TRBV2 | CASRMTGGETQYF | TGTGCCAGCAGGATGACAGGGGGGGAGACCCAGTACTTC
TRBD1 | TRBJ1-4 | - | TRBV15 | CATSRDRQGSEKLFF | TGTGCCACCAGCAGAGATCGACAGGGTAGTGAAAAACTGTTTTTT
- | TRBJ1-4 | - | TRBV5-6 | CASSLAPGENEKLFF | TGTGCCAGCAGCTTGGCCCCAGGGGAGAATGAAAAACTGTTTTTT
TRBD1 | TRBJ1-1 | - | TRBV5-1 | CASSPTDRAWGEAFF | TGCGCCAGCAGCCCGACTGACAGGGCTTGGGGTGAAGCTTTCTTT
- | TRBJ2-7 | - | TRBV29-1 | CSVVRGNEQYF | TGCAGCGTTGTCCGGGGTAACGAGCAGTACTTC
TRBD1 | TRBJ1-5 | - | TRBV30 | CAWSLQRTGLYF | TGTGCCTGGAGTCTACAGCGGACAGGGCTTTATTTT
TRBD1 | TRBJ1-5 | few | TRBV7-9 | CASSIQGGNQPQHF | TGTGCCAGCAGCATACAGGGGGGAAATCAGCCCCAGCATTTT
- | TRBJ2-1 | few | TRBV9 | CASSLDSYNEQFF | TGTGCCAGCAGTTTAGACTCGTACAATGAGCAGTTCTTC
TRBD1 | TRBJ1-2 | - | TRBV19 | CASKKLGGPGQGMGFGYTF | TGTGCCAGTAAAAAACTGGGGGGCCCGGGACAGGGGATGGGTTTTGGCTACACCTTC
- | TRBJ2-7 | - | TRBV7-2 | CASSLSGDEDEQYF | TGTGCCAGCAGCTTATCAGGGGACGAGGACGAGCAGTACTTC
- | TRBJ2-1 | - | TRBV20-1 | CSADKYNEQFF | TGCAGTGCCGACAAGTACAATGAGCAGTTCTTC
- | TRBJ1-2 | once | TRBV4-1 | CASSQVDLRSNYGYTF | TGCGCCAGCAGCCAAGTCGATCTGCGGTCTAACTATGGCTACACCTTC
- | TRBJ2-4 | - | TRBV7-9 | CASRGPKNIQYF | TGTGCCAGCAGGGGGCCCAAAAACATTCAGTACTTC